A single sample gave rise to the 7 T cell receptor beta chains below, sequenced in a study of Ad26.COV2.S vaccination and SARS-CoV-2 variants. Clones were read by immunoSEQ multiplex PCR, and TCRdb kept only the in-frame ones, dropping some. There are around 310,000 clones in the sample; 90% occur only once, and 4.5% to 5.5% lies in the top ten. This sample's treatment: around 19 received Ad26.COV2.S at low or high dose, single or two shots; about 5 received placebo; per-sample allocation not given. Day 63 following the first vaccine or placebo injection was when the samples were taken. The sequences come from peripheral blood, collected in a trial of Ad26.COV2.S vaccine versus placebo. These receptors all stem from a person aged 18-65 years who received the Ad26.COV2.S COVID-19 vaccine or a placebo.

The chain couples TRBV5-4 to TRBJ2-3; D remains ambiguous. Trimming took 5 bases from V and 0 from J, leaving 10 bases between them. The CDR3 is made up of 14 amino acids. Germline CDR1 is SGHNT and CDR2 is YYREEE (reference sequence). The DNA of the CDR3 is TGTGCCAGCAGTCCCTCCGGAAGCACAGATACGCAGTATTTT. It specifies CASSPSGSTDTQYF.

The chain couples TRBV28 to TRBJ2-1; D gene uncertain. The CDR3 length is 15 residues. V was clipped by 10 bases and J by 7 bases, with 23 bases between them. The V gene's germline CDR1 is MDHEN and CDR2 SYDVKM. For the CDR3, the DNA is TGTGCCACCTCACTGTGGGCTCTGAACACTAATGAGCAGTTCTTC. Translation gives CATSLWALNTNEQFF.

The chain uses TRBV19 and TRBJ2-7; a possible D gene is TRBD1 (6 bases). Trimming stripped 2 bases from V and 0 bases from J, with 17 bases between. The CDR3 contains 17 residues. Germline-derived CDR1 and CDR2 are LNHDA and SQIVND (reference sequence). The CDR3 sequence: CASSIRSTQGLSYEQYF. DNA for the CDR3: TGTGCCAGTAGTATAAGGTCCACACAGGGCCTCTCCTACGAGCAGTACTTC.

The CDR3 region has the DNA TGTGCCACCAGCAGAGAGAGCCCGACCTCGTGGGAGACCCAGTACTTC. Protein sequence: CATSRESPTSWETQYF. This sequence joins TRBV15 and TRBJ2-5; D not certain. The CDR3 has 16 amino acids. The germline V gene encodes CDR1 LNHNV and CDR2 YYDKDF (reference sequence). V dropped 0 bases and J dropped 5 bases, with 16 bases sitting between them.

Regarding this clone: The junction departs from germline at one end; a sequencing error may be responsible. The chain employs TRBV28 and TRBJ1-6; 8 nucleotides line up with TRBD1. The CDR3 covers 15 residues. In germline, CDR1 is MDHEN, CDR2 SYDVKM. Here the CDR3 reads CAGSLGQGYRSPLHF. CDR3 in DNA: TGTGCCGGCAGTTTAGGACAGGGATATCGATCACCCCTCCACTTT.

This chain uses TRBV5-6 with TRBJ1-4; D remains ambiguous. CDR1 is SGHDT, CDR2 YYEEEE, per germline. The V end was cut by 2 bases, the J end by 12 bases, with 14 bases between. CDR3 size: 13 residues. Here the CDR3 reads CASSLDRSGELFF. DNA of the CDR3: TGTGCCAGCAGCTTAGACCGTTCCGGTGAACTGTTTTTT.

The genes are TRBV13 and TRBJ1-2; D perhaps matches TRBD1 (6 bases). Trimming shortened V by 5 bases and J by 6 bases, and 16 bases separated the two germline ends. Germline V gene lookup returns CDR1 PRHDT and CDR2 FYEKMQ (reference sequence). CDR3 length: 14 amino acids. The CDR3 protein is CASSPGAGFDGYTF. Written as DNA, the CDR3 is TGTGCCAGCAGCCCAGGGGCAGGGTTCGATGGCTACACCTTC.